This T cell receptor beta chain was recovered during a study of response to subunit inactivated influenza vaccine. Whole-study findings and limits: Authors suggested seasonal influenza vaccinations each recruit few new T cells.

On this clonotype: What it binds is unknown.

MiXCR was run by TCRdb on the RT-PCR reads, yielding one entry per CDR3 protein. Of some 300,000 distinct CDR3 sequences in the sample, 22% were seen once. V was pared by 2 bases and J by 11 bases, with 14 bases between. Germline-derived CDR1 and CDR2 are SGHTS and YDEGEE. The CDR3 length is 13 residues. The sample here was PBMCs from blood, taken approximately 22 months after vaccination. This receptor was identified in a man between 50 and 69 years old who received an inactivated influenza vaccine. This sequence joins TRBV5-8 and TRBJ2-1; D gene ambiguous. The CDR3 sequence: CASSFNHPGQQFF. The CDR3 DNA reads TGTGCCAGCAGCTTCAATCATCCGGGTCAGCAGTTCTTC.